The rows below give T cell receptor beta chains drawn from one sample of a study of response to subunit inactivated influenza vaccine. TCRdb processed the RT-PCR reads anew with MiXCR; each CDR3 protein has one entry. The data show about 540,000 distinct CDR3 sequences, 12% to 15% seen once. Sequenced material: PBMCs from blood, taken 12 days after vaccination. These receptors came from a middle-aged man who received an inactivated influenza vaccine. CDR3s include the opening cysteine and the closing phenylalanine or tryptophan. D genes are given only for firm matches. A row's size may be missing; if present it is once, few, many or a size class.

TRBD2	TRBV7-6	TRBJ2-3	few	TGTGCCAGCATGCCTCTGACTAGCGGGAGGAACTCTAGCACAGATACGCAGTATTTT	CASMPLTSGRNSSTDTQYF
.	TRBV12-3/TRBV12-4	TRBJ2-1	many	TGTGCCAGCAGATCCTCCGGGACCAACAATGAGCAGTTCTTC	CASRSSGTNNEQFF
.	TRBV20-1	TRBJ2-7	few	TGCAGTGCTAGGGACCGCCCGGGCCACGAGCAGTACTTC	CSARDRPGHEQYF
.	TRBV6-2/TRBV6-3	TRBJ2-1	many	TGTGCCAGCAGTTATGATCTTGGGTCCGTTTTATCTCCTCCGTCCTACAATGAGCAGTTCTTC	CASSYDLGSVLSPPSYNEQFF
TRBD1	TRBV5-1	TRBJ2-7	.	TGCGCCAGCAGCCGGGGACAGGGAAGGTTGTTCGACGAGCAGTACTTC	CASSRGQGRLFDEQYF
.	TRBV12-3/TRBV12-4	TRBJ2-5	many	TGTGCCAGCAGTTTAAGCACAAGCGGTCAAGAGACCCAGTACTTC	CASSLSTSGQETQYF
TRBD2	TRBV20-1	TRBJ2-1	.	TGCAGTTCCAAGCGGGGGGGCCTCAATGAGCAGTTCTTC	CSSKRGGLNEQFF
TRBD2	TRBV5-1	TRBJ2-7	.	TGCGCCAGCAGCCCCTGGCCCAGGACTAGCTCCCACGAGCAGTACTTC	CASSPWPRTSSHEQYF
.	TRBV7-2	TRBJ2-1	few	TGTGCCAGCGGGCCCAGCGGTCCCTACAATGAGCAGTTCTTC	CASGPSGPYNEQFF
.	TRBV12-3/TRBV12-4	TRBJ2-2	few	TGTGCCAGCAGAACCGGGGCCGGGGAGCTGTTTTTT	CASRTGAGELFF
TRBD2	TRBV29-1	TRBJ2-1	many	TGCAGCGTCAAGGGACTAGCGGGATTTGAGCAGTTCTTC	CSVKGLAGFEQFF
TRBD2	TRBV7-2	TRBJ2-1	few	TGTGCCAGCAGCTTCCGGACTAGCGGGAATATGAATGAGCAGTTCTTC	CASSFRTSGNMNEQFF
TRBD2	TRBV4-1	TRBJ2-3	.	TGCGCCAGCAGCCAAAGCGGGGAAACAGATACGCAGTATTTT	CASSQSGETDTQYF
.	TRBV7-9	TRBJ1-3	.	TGTGCCAGCAGTCCCGGGAGGATGCCTGGAAACACCATATATTTT	CASSPGRMPGNTIYF
.	TRBV9	TRBJ2-5	many	TGTGCCAGCAGCGTAGAGGGACGGGAGACCCAGTACTTC	CASSVEGRETQYF
.	TRBV29-1	TRBJ2-3	.	TGCAGCGTTGAGAGGACAGATACGCAGTATTTT	CSVERTDTQYF
TRBD2	TRBV7-2	TRBJ2-7	.	TGTGCCAGCAGCCCGGGACTAGCGGGGGATAGCTCCTACGAGCAGTACTTC	CASSPGLAGDSSYEQYF
TRBD2	TRBV19	TRBJ2-1	few	TGTGCCAGTAGTATAGGATGGCGAGGGAGGGCCTCCTACAATGAGCAGTTCTTC	CASSIGWRGRASYNEQFF
.	TRBV29-1	TRBJ2-1	many	TGCAGCGCGGATGAGCAGTTCTTC	CSADEQFF
TRBD2	TRBV20-1	TRBJ2-3	few	TGCAGTGCAGACTATAGCGGGAGAAGCACAGATACGCAGTATTTT	CSADYSGRSTDTQYF
TRBD2	TRBV7-8	TRBJ2-3	.	TGTGCCAGCAGCTTAGAACTAGCGGGGGTGCATACGCAGTATTTT	CASSLELAGVHTQYF
.	TRBV12-3/TRBV12-4	TRBJ1-1	many	TGTGCCAGCAGCCGGTACACTGAAGCTTTCTTT	CASSRYTEAFF
TRBD1	TRBV9	TRBJ2-7	.	TGTGCCAGCAGCGTAGGCGGGACAGGAGTCTACGAGCAGTACTTC	CASSVGGTGVYEQYF
TRBD1	TRBV20-1	TRBJ2-1	few	TGCAGTGCTTGGACAGGGGGCTCCTACAATGAGCAGTTCTTC	CSAWTGGSYNEQFF
.	TRBV2	TRBJ2-7	few	TGTGCCAGCAGTGAAGAACAGAACTACGAGCAGTACTTC	CASSEEQNYEQYF
.	TRBV5-5	TRBJ2-7	.	TGTGCCAGCAGCTTAAGACAGAGGGGCGACGAGCAGTACTTC	CASSLRQRGDEQYF
TRBD1	TRBV4-2	TRBJ1-6	few	TGTGCCAGCAGCCCTTTCCCAGGGGGCAATTCACCCCTCCACTTT	CASSPFPGGNSPLHF
.	TRBV12-3/TRBV12-4	TRBJ2-7	few	TGTGCCAGTGGTGGCCCGGGGACCGAGCAGTACTTC	CASGGPGTEQYF
TRBD2	TRBV12-3/TRBV12-4	TRBJ2-7	few	TGTGCCAGCAGTCTTCTACTAGCGGGGGTCCGGAGCGAGCAGTACTTC	CASSLLLAGVRSEQYF
.	TRBV7-6	TRBJ1-5	once	TGTGCCAGCAGCCCTGCAGGGAGAGGCAATCAGCCCCAGCATTTT	CASSPAGRGNQPQHF
TRBD1	TRBV20-1	TRBJ2-3	.	TGCAGTGCTGTCCGGGACAGGGGAAATCAAGATACGCAGTATTTT	CSAVRDRGNQDTQYF
.	TRBV20-1	TRBJ2-7	.	TGCAGTGCTAGAGATAGTGTCTACGAGCAGTACTTC	CSARDSVYEQYF
.	TRBV6-2/TRBV6-3	TRBJ2-7	.	TGTGCCAGCAGTTACTACCCAAACGATGTGGCGGACACGTACGAGCAGTACTTC	CASSYYPNDVADTYEQYF
.	TRBV3-1	TRBJ1-4	.	TGTGCCAGCAGCCAAATTACCCTTGCAACTAATGAAAAACTGTTTTTT	CASSQITLATNEKLFF
TRBD2	TRBV4-2	TRBJ2-1	few	TGTGCCAGCAGTCCAACCGCAAGCGGGGGGGTTGGCGATGAGCAGTTCTTC	CASSPTASGGVGDEQFF
.	TRBV6-1	TRBJ2-3	few	TGTGCCAGCAGTGACAGGGCAGGGACAGATACGCAGTATTTT	CASSDRAGTDTQYF
TRBD1	TRBV19	TRBJ1-5	few	TGTGCCAGTAGTGTGACAGGGGTCAATCAGCCCCAGCATTTT	CASSVTGVNQPQHF
.	TRBV11-2	TRBJ2-5	few	TGTGCCAGCAGCTCTGTCAGGGCCCAGTACTTC	CASSSVRAQYF
.	TRBV4-1	TRBJ2-3	many	TGCGCCAGCAGCCATGAACAGGGAGTCCTCACAGATACGCAGTATTTT	CASSHEQGVLTDTQYF
.	TRBV6-2/TRBV6-3	TRBJ2-1	.	TGTGCCAGCAGTTCTTTACAGTTAGGTTCCTACAATGAGCAGTTCTTC	CASSSLQLGSYNEQFF
TRBD2	TRBV5-1	TRBJ2-7	few	TGCGCCAGCAGCTTGGCCCCCGGGAGGACCACCTACGAGCAGTACTTC	CASSLAPGRTTYEQYF
.	TRBV5-4	TRBJ2-2	few	TGTGCCAGCAGCTACGACCCCGGGATTAACACCGGGGAGCTGTTTTTT	CASSYDPGINTGELFF
TRBD2	TRBV7-8	TRBJ2-7	once	TGTGCCAGCAGCTTAGCCGGGGGATTGCCTCCGGGGGGGAGCTGGTACGAGCAGTACTTC	CASSLAGGLPPGGSWYEQYF
.	TRBV12-3/TRBV12-4	TRBJ2-2	few	TGTGCCAGCAGCCAAACTAGTACCGGGGAGCTGTTTTTT	CASSQTSTGELFF
.	TRBV7-3	TRBJ2-1	.	TGTGCCAGCAGCTTATCGGCCGGTTCTCCAAATGAGCAGTTCTTC	CASSLSAGSPNEQFF
TRBD1	TRBV5-1	TRBJ2-5	.	TGCGCCAGCAGTCGTGGACAGGTTCAAGAGACCCAGTACTTC	CASSRGQVQETQYF
.	TRBV5-4	TRBJ1-3	few	TGTGCCAGCAGCTCCGGCCTTCCTGGAAACACCATATATTTT	CASSSGLPGNTIYF
.	TRBV5-1	TRBJ1-2	few	TGCGCCAGCAGCCCCGGGTCAGGCCTCTATGGCTACACCTTC	CASSPGSGLYGYTF
TRBD2	TRBV3-1	TRBJ2-2	.	TGTGCCAGCAGCCGACTAGCGGGAGGGCCAACCGGGGAGCTGTTTTTT	CASSRLAGGPTGELFF
.	TRBV29-1	TRBJ1-4	few	TGCAGCGTTTGGACAGATGAAAAACTGTTTTTT	CSVWTDEKLFF
.	TRBV7-2	TRBJ1-6	few	TGTGCCAGCAGCGCGACAGGAGTTGGTTCACCCCTCCACTTT	CASSATGVGSPLHF
.	TRBV5-1	TRBJ2-7	few	TGCGCCAGCAGCTTGGCCCCAGAGGGGCTTTACGAGCAGTACTTC	CASSLAPEGLYEQYF
.	TRBV6-1	TRBJ1-5	.	TGTGCCAGCAGCAACATCTTAGGTCAGCCCCAGCATTTT	CASSNILGQPQHF
TRBD2	TRBV29-1	TRBJ2-1	many	TGCAGCGTTGTCGCTAGCGGAAACAATGAGCAGTTCTTC	CSVVASGNNEQFF
.	TRBV29-1	TRBJ1-3	.	TGCAGCGGCCGTGGATGGGACTCTGGAAACACCATATATTTT	CSGRGWDSGNTIYF
.	TRBV21-1	TRBJ2-1	.	TGTGCCAGCAGCCCCCCGGGACTAGCTGCGACCCATGAGCAGTTCTTC	CASSPPGLAATHEQFF
.	TRBV19	TRBJ2-2	.	TGTGCCAGTAGTATAAAGGGATCCACCGGGGAGCTGTTTTTT	CASSIKGSTGELFF
.	TRBV28	TRBJ2-1	many	TGTGCCAGCAGCAACCTTAGCGGCAATGAGCAGTTCTTC	CASSNLSGNEQFF
.	TRBV20-1	TRBJ2-7	.	TGCAGTGCTACGACTAGGCTGAGGACCTACGAGCAGTACTTC	CSATTRLRTYEQYF
.	TRBV6-2/TRBV6-3	TRBJ2-7	.	TGTGCCAGCAGTTACTCGGTAGAGAGGGGAGGCGAGCAGTACTTC	CASSYSVERGGEQYF